This T cell receptor (beta chain) derives from a study of cytotoxic CD8 clonotypes in ibrutinib-treated CLL. Study results and limitations: The study found baseline clonality above age-matched healthy donors, tracking circulating CD8+ T-cell counts.

On this clone: The antigen is unknown.

TCR beta library input comprised approximately 1.9 micrograms of genomic DNA from cryopreserved PBMCs. Sequencing was designed to attain a depth spanning 1 in 200,000 to 1 in 1 million T cells. The method was immunoSEQ multiplex PCR; TCRdb's version includes in-frame clones alone and lacks a portion of them. Of some 76,000 clones in the sample, approximately 87% are singletons; the top ten hold roughly 40%. The length of the CDR3 is 16 residues. CDR1 and CDR2 from the germline V gene are SGHNT and YYREEE (reference sequence). The V end was cut by 2 bases, the J end by 7 bases, with 19 bases between. The material sequenced was PBMCs, taken after 24 months of ibrutinib treatment. The sequence derives from a human donor with chronic lymphocytic leukemia. The chain employs TRBV5-4 and TRBJ2-1, with D tentatively TRBD1 (5 bases). The CDR3 loop is CASSFPGSVPLNEQFF. The CDR3 region has the DNA TGTGCCAGCAGCTTCCCAGGGTCCGTTCCACTTAATGAGCAGTTCTTC.